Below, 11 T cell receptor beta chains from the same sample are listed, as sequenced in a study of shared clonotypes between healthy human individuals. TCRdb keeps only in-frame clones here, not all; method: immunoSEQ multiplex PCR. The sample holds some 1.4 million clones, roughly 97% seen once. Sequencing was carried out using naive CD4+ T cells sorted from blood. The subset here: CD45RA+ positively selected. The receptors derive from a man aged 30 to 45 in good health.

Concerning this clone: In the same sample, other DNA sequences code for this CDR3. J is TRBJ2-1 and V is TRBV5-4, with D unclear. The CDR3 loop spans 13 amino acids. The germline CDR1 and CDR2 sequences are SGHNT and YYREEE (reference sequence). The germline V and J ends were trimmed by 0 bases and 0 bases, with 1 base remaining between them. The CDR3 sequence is CASSLVSYNEQFF. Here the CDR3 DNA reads TGTGCCAGCAGCTTGGTCTCCTACAATGAGCAGTTCTTC.

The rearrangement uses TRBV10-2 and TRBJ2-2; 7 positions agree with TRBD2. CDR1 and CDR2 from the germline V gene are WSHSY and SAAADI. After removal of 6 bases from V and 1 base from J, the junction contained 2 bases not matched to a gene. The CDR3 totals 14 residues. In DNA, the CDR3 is TGCGCCAGCAGAGCTAGCGGGAACACCGGGGAGCTGTTTTTT. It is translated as CASRASGNTGELFF.

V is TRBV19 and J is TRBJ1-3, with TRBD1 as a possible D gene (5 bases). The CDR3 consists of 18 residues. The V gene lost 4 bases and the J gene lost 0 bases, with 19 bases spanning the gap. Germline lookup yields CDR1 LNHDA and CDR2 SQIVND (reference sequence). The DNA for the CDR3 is TGTGCCAGTAGTACCACAGGAGCTCCATACATCTCTGGAAACACCATATATTTT. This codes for CASSTTGAPYISGNTIYF.

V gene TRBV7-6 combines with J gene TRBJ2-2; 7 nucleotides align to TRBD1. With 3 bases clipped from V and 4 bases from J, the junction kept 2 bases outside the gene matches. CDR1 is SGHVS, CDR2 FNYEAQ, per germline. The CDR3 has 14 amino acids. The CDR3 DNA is TGTGCCAGCAGCTTGAGGGGGCCCACCGGGGAGCTGTTTTTT. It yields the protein CASSLRGPTGELFF.

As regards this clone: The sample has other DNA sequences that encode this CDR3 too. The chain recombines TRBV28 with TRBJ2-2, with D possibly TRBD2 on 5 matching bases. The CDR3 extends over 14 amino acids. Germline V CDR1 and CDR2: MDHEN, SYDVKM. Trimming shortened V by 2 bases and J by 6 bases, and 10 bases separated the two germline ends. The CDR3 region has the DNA TGTGCCAGCAGTTTACCAGGAGGTTCCGGGGAGCTGTTTTTT. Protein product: CASSLPGGSGELFF.

The CDR3 bases are TGCGCCAGCAGCTTGGGGCATATGGGCTACGAGCAGTACTTC. Its protein is CASSLGHMGYEQYF. This chain joins TRBV5-1 and TRBJ2-7, with D unresolved. Between the trimmed V and J ends, which lost 0 bases and 3 bases, there was a span of 10 bases. Per germline, CDR1 SGHRS and CDR2 YFSETQ. The CDR3 is made up of 14 amino acids.

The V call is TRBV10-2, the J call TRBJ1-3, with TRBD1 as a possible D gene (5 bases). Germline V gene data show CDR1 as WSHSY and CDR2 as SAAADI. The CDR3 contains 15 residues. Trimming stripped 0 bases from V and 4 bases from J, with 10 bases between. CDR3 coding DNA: TGCGCCAGCAGTGAGTCAGGGGCGTCCGGAAACACCATATATTTT. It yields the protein CASSESGASGNTIYF.

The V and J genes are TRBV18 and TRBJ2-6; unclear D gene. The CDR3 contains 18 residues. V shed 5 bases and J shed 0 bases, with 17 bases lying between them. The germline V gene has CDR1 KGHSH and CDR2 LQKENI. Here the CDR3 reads CASSLRTATISGANVLTF. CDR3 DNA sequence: TGTGCCAGCTCATTAAGGACGGCTACTATCTCTGGGGCCAACGTCCTGACTTTC.

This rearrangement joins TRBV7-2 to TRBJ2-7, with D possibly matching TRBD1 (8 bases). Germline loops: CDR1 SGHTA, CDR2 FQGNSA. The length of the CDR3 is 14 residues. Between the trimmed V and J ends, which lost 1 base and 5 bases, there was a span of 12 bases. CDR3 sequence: CASSLDRGGNEQYF. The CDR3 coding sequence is TGTGCCAGCAGCTTAGACAGGGGGGGGAACGAGCAGTACTTC.

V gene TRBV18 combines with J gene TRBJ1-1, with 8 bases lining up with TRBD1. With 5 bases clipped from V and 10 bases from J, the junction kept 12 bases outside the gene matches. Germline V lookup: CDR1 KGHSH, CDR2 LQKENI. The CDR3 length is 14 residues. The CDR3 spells CASSTGTGMRLAFF. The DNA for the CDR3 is TGTGCCAGCTCAACCGGGACAGGTATGCGGCTAGCTTTCTTT.

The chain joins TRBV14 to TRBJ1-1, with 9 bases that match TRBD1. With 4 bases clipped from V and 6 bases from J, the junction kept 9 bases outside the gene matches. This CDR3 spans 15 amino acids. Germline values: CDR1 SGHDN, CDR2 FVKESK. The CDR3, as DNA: TGTGCCAGCAGCCGATGGGGACAGGGAAATTCTGAAGCTTTCTTT. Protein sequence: CASSRWGQGNSEAFF.